One sample yielded the 23 T cell receptor beta chains listed below, sequenced in a study of CD8+ T cells in alopecia areata. Sequencing templates came from extracted RNA that was reverse transcribed into cDNA. Method: immunoSEQ multiplex PCR; TCRdb's copy keeps in-frame clones and lacks some. The data show about 270,000 clones, 60% seen once. Described treatment: oral pan-JAK inhibitor, 5-10 mg twice daily. The sequences come from CD4+ T cells sorted from blood, collected around week 52, from a patient treated with tofacitinib. The origin of the receptors is a human donor with alopecia areata.

This clone occurred a few times. The chain has TRBV6-5 and TRBJ1-2; a weak D match, TRBD1 (6 bases). Germline V gene lookup returns CDR1 MNHEY and CDR2 SVGAGI. CDR3 length: 14 residues. Trimming pared 0 bases from V and 7 bases from J, leaving 12 bases between. As DNA, the CDR3 is TGTGCCAGCAGTTACTCAGGGACAACCGGTGGCTACACCTTC. Amino acids: CASSYSGTTGGYTF.

The chain recombines TRBV27 with TRBJ2-6, with D unresolved. This CDR3 is 12 amino acids long. Germline assignment: CDR1 MNHEY and CDR2 SMNVEV (reference sequence). V lost 10 bases to trimming and J lost 0 bases, with 4 bases between them. In DNA, the CDR3 is TGTGCCACAGTCTCTGGGGCCAACGTCCTGACTTTC. Protein sequence: CATVSGANVLTF.

This rearrangement joins TRBV6-1 to TRBJ2-7, with 7 positions matching TRBD1. Trimming removed 6 bases from V and 1 base from J; junction bases left unmatched: 9. The CDR3 has 15 residues. The V gene's germline CDR1 is MNHNS and CDR2 SASEGT. The CDR3 DNA follows: TGTGCCAGCAGGTTGACGGGACAGCCGTCCTACGAGCAGTACTTC. Its translation is CASRLTGQPSYEQYF.

The gene calls are TRBV2 and TRBJ2-5; no firm D call. V was shortened by 1 base and J by 5 bases, with 8 bases between the two germline ends. CDR1 SNHLY and CDR2 FYNNEI come from the germline V gene. CDR3 length: 13 residues. The CDR3 bases are TGTGCCAGCAGTGAAGACTTAGAGGAGACCCAGTACTTC. Its translation is CASSEDLEETQYF.

Points on this clone: Other DNA sequences in the same sample also yield this CDR3. The V call is TRBV15, the J call TRBJ2-5; D is unclear. The germline V and J ends were trimmed by 3 bases and 2 bases, with 7 bases remaining between them. CDR1 and CDR2 from the germline V gene are LNHNV and YYDKDF (reference sequence). The CDR3 is 13 residues long. CDR3: CATSSGLQETQYF. The CDR3 DNA reads as TGTGCCACCAGCAGTGGATTGCAAGAGACCCAGTACTTC.

The chain joins TRBV4-3 to TRBJ1-2; tentatively, D is TRBD1 (5 bases). From germline, CDR1 is LGHNA and CDR2 YSLEER. This CDR3 has 14 amino acids. V lost 0 bases to trimming and J lost 7 bases, with 12 bases between them. CDR3 amino acids: CASSQDRAGSGYTF. The CDR3 coding sequence is TGCGCCAGCAGCCAAGATAGGGCAGGGTCTGGCTACACCTTC.

This chain uses TRBV18 with TRBJ2-7, with D hard to call. The CDR3 runs to 13 residues. Germline-derived CDR1 and CDR2 are KGHSH and LQKENI. V was pared by 4 bases and J by 2 bases, with 9 bases between. CDR3 nucleotide sequence: TGTGCCAGCTCACTCACTGAGACCTACGAGCAGTACTTC. Encoded protein: CASSLTETYEQYF.

The genes are TRBV5-4 and TRBJ2-1, with 8 bases aligning to TRBD2. From germline, CDR1 is SGHNT and CDR2 YYREEE (reference sequence). The CDR3 covers 16 residues. V lost 6 bases and J lost 10; bases outside the gene matches: 18. The CDR3 loop reads CASTPPRLAGSGEQFF. DNA for the CDR3: TGTGCCAGCACCCCACCCCGGCTAGCGGGTTCTGGGGAGCAGTTCTTC. The full variable domain, in which reference TRBV5-4 and TRBJ2-1 provide the parts outside the CDR3, is ETGVTQSPTHLIKTRGQQVTLRCSSQSGHNTVSWYQQALGQGPQFIFQYYREEENGRGNFPPRFSGLQFPNYSSELNVNALELDDSALYLCASTPPRLAGSGEQFFGPGTRLTVL.

This clone came up many times. V and J are TRBV11-1 and TRBJ2-5, with 7 bases lining up with TRBD1. Trimming removed 5 bases from V and 1 base from J; junction bases left unmatched: 7. The CDR3 has 15 residues. CDR1 SGHAT and CDR2 FQDESV come from the germline V gene (reference sequence). Written as DNA, the CDR3 is TGTGCCAGCAGCCTACCCTGGGACAGCCAAGAGACCCAGTACTTC. Its translation is CASSLPWDSQETQYF.

The chain couples TRBV6-6 to TRBJ1-5, with TRBD1 matching over 9 bases. Germline V gene sequence: CDR1 MNHNY, CDR2 SVGAGI (reference sequence). V was pared by 2 bases and J by 3 bases, with 5 bases of the junction left unmatched. CDR3 size: 16 residues. The CDR3 sequence is CASSYPGQGHNQPQHF. CDR3 bases: TGTGCCAGCAGTTACCCGGGACAGGGTCACAATCAGCCCCAGCATTTT.

The chain uses TRBV29-1 and TRBJ1-3; 7 nucleotides agree with TRBD1. The CDR3 contains 14 residues. The germline V gene has CDR1 SQVTM and CDR2 ANQGSEA. The V gene end was trimmed by 6 bases and the J gene end by 2 bases; junction bases not matched to a gene: 7. The CDR3 DNA reads as TGCAGCGTCAAGACAGGGAAGGCTGGAAACACCATATATTTT. Its translation: CSVKTGKAGNTIYF. Filled out from reference TRBV29-1 and TRBJ1-3, the complete variable domain reads SAVISQKPSRDICQRGTSLTIQCQVDSQVTMMFWYRQQPGQSLTLIATANQGSEATYESGFVIDKFPISRPNLTFSTLTVSNMSPEDSSIYLCSVKTGKAGNTIYFGEGSWLTVV.

This clone has only a few counts. The rearrangement uses TRBV6-1 and TRBJ2-1, with 9 bases that match TRBD2. Germline V gives CDR1 MNHNS, CDR2 SASEGT. The CDR3 spans 14 residues. The trim removed 7 bases at V and 10 bases at J, leaving 11 bases unmatched. CDR3 residues: CASKGLAGATEQFF. As DNA, the CDR3 is TGTGCCAGCAAGGGGTTAGCGGGGGCGACGGAGCAGTTCTTC.

The chain recombines TRBV5-1 with TRBJ2-2; no reliable D call. V lost 0 bases, J lost 1 base, and 4 bases lay in between. Germline loops: CDR1 SGHRS, CDR2 YFSETQ. The CDR3 is 14 residues long. CDR3 DNA sequence: TGCGCCAGCAGCTTGGTCGGGAACACCGGGGAGCTGTTTTTT. Its translation: CASSLVGNTGELFF.

The V call is TRBV4-2, the J call TRBJ2-3; D unclear. This CDR3 has 12 amino acids. V lost 8 bases, J lost 2 bases, and 8 bases lay in between. Germline V gene sequence: CDR1 LGHNA, CDR2 YNFKEQ. The DNA for the CDR3 is TGTGCCAGCTCAGAGCACACAGATACGCAGTATTTT. This translates into CASSEHTDTQYF.

V gene TRBV7-2 combines with J gene TRBJ2-3; the D gene is possibly TRBD1 (5 bases). Trimming shortened V by 3 bases and J by 2 bases, and 12 bases separated the two germline ends. CDR1 and CDR2 from the germline V gene are SGHTA and FQGNSA. The CDR3 extends over 15 amino acids. CDR3 DNA: TGTGCCAGCAGCTTGAAGGCAGGGCTCACAGATACGCAGTATTTT. Translated, it gives CASSLKAGLTDTQYF.

The chain uses TRBV14 and TRBJ2-5; weak D call: TRBD1 (7 bases). The V end lost 4 bases, the J end lost 7 bases, and 19 bases lay between the germline ends. CDR1 and CDR2 from the germline V gene are SGHDN and FVKESK. This CDR3 is built from 15 residues. In nucleotides, the CDR3 is TGTGCCAGCAGCCGCGGGACAGCTTCAACGGGGACCCAGTACTTC. Translating it yields CASSRGTASTGTQYF.

This chain uses TRBV6-5 with TRBJ1-2; unclear D gene. The germline V and J ends were trimmed by 0 bases and 8 bases, with 10 bases remaining between them. This CDR3 has 13 residues. CDR1 is MNHEY, CDR2 SVGAGI, per germline. The CDR3 spells CASSYSKRNGYTF. The CDR3 nucleotides are TGTGCCAGCAGTTACTCGAAACGTAACGGCTACACCTTC.

This rearrangement joins TRBV2 to TRBJ1-4, with no clear D. Germline V gene sequence: CDR1 SNHLY, CDR2 FYNNEI. Between the trimmed V and J ends, which lost 7 bases and 7 bases, there was a span of 16 bases. This CDR3 is built from 14 residues. The CDR3 nucleotides read TGTGCCAGCATCGCTAGGTTTGGGAGTGAAAAACTGTTTTTT. Translating it yields CASIARFGSEKLFF.

The V gene is TRBV5-1, the J gene TRBJ2-7, with a possible D match to TRBD1 (5 bases). Per germline, CDR1 SGHRS and CDR2 YFSETQ. V was clipped by 3 bases and J by 3 bases, with 10 bases between them. This CDR3 region has 13 residues. The CDR3 sequence: CASSSLTDYEQYF. The CDR3 nucleotides read TGCGCCAGCAGCTCCTTGACAGACTACGAGCAGTACTTC.

V is TRBV6-5 and J is TRBJ1-1; a weak D match, TRBD1 (5 bases). Trimming took off 6 bases at V and 1 base at J, with 12 bases between the two ends. Germline V gene sequence: CDR1 MNHEY, CDR2 SVGAGI. The CDR3 sequence is 14 residues long. The CDR3 DNA follows: TGTGCCAGCAGGCTGGGGGTCGGGAACACTGAAGCTTTCTTT. Translated, it gives CASRLGVGNTEAFF.

This clone was counted a single time. The rearrangement joins TRBV29-1 to TRBJ2-7; 12 bases match TRBD2. Germline CDR1 reads SQVTM; CDR2 reads ANQGSEA. V lost 6 bases and J lost 0; bases outside the gene matches: 3. This CDR3 comprises 14 residues. Here the CDR3 DNA reads TGCAGCGTGAGACTAGCGGGGGACTCCTACGAGCAGTACTTC. Translation: CSVRLAGDSYEQYF.

As for this clone: The sample holds other DNA sequences that translate to the same CDR3. This chain links TRBV6-5 with TRBJ2-7; D may be TRBD1 (6 bases). CDR3 length equals 13 residues. The V gene's germline CDR1 is MNHEY and CDR2 SVGAGI. V was shortened by 3 bases and J by 3 bases, with 9 bases between the two germline ends. The CDR3 DNA sequence: TGTGCCAGCAGTTATTCACAGGGCTACGAGCAGTACTTC. Its protein is CASSYSQGYEQYF.

The CDR3 DNA is TGTGCCAGCAGCTCGGTAGCTGGGAGCCCGATCACCTTC. Its protein product is CASSSVAGSPITF. V gene TRBV5-8 combines with J gene TRBJ1-2, with no clear D. CDR1 is SGHTS, CDR2 YDEGEE, per germline. The CDR3 runs 13 residues. Trimming removed 3 bases at V and 13 bases at J, with 19 bases between.